This T cell receptor (beta chain) appears in the sequencing data of a study of blood T cell repertoires in COVID-19. The CDR3 totals 12 residues. CDR1 is MDHEN, CDR2 SYDVKM, per germline. Participant reports of clinical history set cohort assignment. A case of COVID-19 had been met by exposed participants within 2 weeks before study entry. The assay was immunoSEQ multiplex PCR, and TCRdb's table has in-frame clones only and misses some. The data hold a few hundred thousand clones, with roughly 86% observed a single time. On this clone itself: The junction does not match germline at one end; this may be a read error.

The chain employs TRBV28 and TRBJ1-4; 9 nucleotides match TRBD1. This clonotype originated in a woman aged 25 to 39 who had been exposed to COVID-19. Sequencing used PBMCs or T cells enriched from blood (not recorded which). CDR3 sequence: CASSTDWDRESF. CDR3 in DNA: TGTGCCAGCAGTACTGACTGGGACAGGGAATCATTT. Drawing the rest from reference TRBV28 and TRBJ1-4, the complete variable domain is DVKVTQSSRYLVKRTGEKVFLECVQDMDHENMFWYRQDPGLGLRLIYFSYDVKMKEKGDIPEGYSVSREKKERFSLILESASTNQTSMYLCASSTDWDRESFGSGTQLSVL.